Listed below are T cell receptor beta chains from one sample, sequenced in a study of blood T cells in healthy people across ages. MiXCR, run by TCRdb on the 5' RACE reads, gives a single entry per CDR3 protein. The sample consists of over a million distinct CDR3 sequences, under 55% of them appearing once. Sequencing was done on a sample of blood. The receptor source for this set is a young woman in good health. Both conserved end residues are part of each CDR3. The D gene is left open where the match is weak. Clone size appears in some rows only: once, few, many, or a class for an expanded clone.

j_gene	abundance	d_gene	len	v_gene	CDR3aa	CDR3nt
TRBJ1-1	-	-	14	TRBV6-2/TRBV6-3	CASSYKTGTTEAFF	TGTGCCAGCAGTTATAAAACAGGGACAACTGAAGCTTTCTTT
TRBJ1-2	-	TRBD1	17	TRBV20-1	CSASGTGGPRANYGYTF	TGCAGTGCTAGTGGGACAGGGGGCCCACGAGCTAACTATGGCTACACCTTC
TRBJ2-7	-	TRBD1	14	TRBV20-1	CSARGAGGFDEQYF	TGCAGTGCTAGAGGGGCAGGGGGCTTCGACGAGCAGTACTTC
TRBJ2-3	-	-	13	TRBV3-1	CASRTVGTDTQYF	TGTGCCAGCAGGACTGTGGGCACAGATACGCAGTATTTT
TRBJ1-2	-	-	12	TRBV29-1	CSVVWGNYGYTF	TGCAGCGTTGTGTGGGGAAACTATGGCTACACCTTC
TRBJ1-1	-	-	13	TRBV2	CASNLGGNTEAFF	TGTGCCAGCAACCTAGGAGGGAACACTGAAGCTTTCTTT
TRBJ2-1	-	TRBD2	13	TRBV28	CASLAGDFNEQFF	TGTGCCAGCCTAGCGGGAGATTTCAATGAGCAGTTCTTC
TRBJ2-5	-	-	14	TRBV12-5	CASGVYGAEETQYF	TGTGCTAGTGGTGTGTACGGGGCCGAAGAGACCCAGTACTTC
TRBJ2-5	-	-	13	TRBV4-1	CASSQWTLATQYF	TGCGCCAGCAGCCAGTGGACACTGGCGACCCAGTACTTC
TRBJ2-2	-	TRBD1	17	TRBV4-1	CASRRGGREFVTGELFF	TGCGCCAGCAGACGAGGGGGCAGGGAATTTGTGACCGGGGAGCTGTTTTTT
TRBJ2-7	few	-	15	TRBV7-8	CASSSQRWGGYEQYF	TGTGCCAGCAGCTCACAGCGTTGGGGTGGCTACGAGCAGTACTTC
TRBJ2-3	-	TRBD2	15	TRBV20-1	CSAATSGKRSDTQYF	TGCAGTGCGGCCACTAGCGGGAAGAGGTCGGATACGCAGTATTTT
TRBJ2-5	-	TRBD2	16	TRBV20-1	CSARSPGTSGGNEQYF	TGCAGTGCTAGATCTCCCGGGACTAGCGGGGGCAATGAGCAGTACTTC
TRBJ2-7	once	-	14	TRBV20-1	CSARDAGSFYEQYF	TGCAGTGCTAGAGATGCAGGGTCATTCTACGAGCAGTACTTC
TRBJ2-2	-	TRBD1	15	TRBV4-3	CASSQGGTATGELFF	TGCGCCAGCAGCCAAGGGGGGACAGCCACCGGGGAGCTGTTTTTT
TRBJ2-3	-	-	13	TRBV27	CASSLIGLDTQYF	TGTGCCAGCAGTTTAATAGGATTGGATACGCAGTATTTT
TRBJ1-4	-	-	18	TRBV4-3	CASSQDKQALEFNEKLFF	TGCGCCAGCAGCCAAGATAAACAGGCGCTCGAATTTAATGAAAAACTGTTTTTT
TRBJ1-5	few	TRBD1	13	TRBV29-1	CSVEGQGGQPQHF	TGCAGCGTTGAGGGACAGGGAGGCCAGCCCCAGCATTTT
TRBJ1-2	-	-	15	TRBV7-9	CASSATGARYYGYTF	TGTGCCAGCAGCGCCACCGGGGCCAGGTATTATGGCTACACCTTC
TRBJ2-7	-	-	14	TRBV10-2	CTSSEPGLTCEQYF	TGCACCAGCAGTGAGCCGGGACTGACCTGCGAGCAGTACTTC
TRBJ2-4	few	-	13	TRBV6-1	CQSGRGNLDIQYF	TGCCAGTCAGGCCGGGGTAATTTAGACATTCAGTACTTC
TRBJ2-7	few	TRBD1	15	TRBV7-9	CASSLALGTGFEQYF	TGTGCCAGCAGCTTAGCGCTTGGGACAGGGTTCGAGCAGTACTTC
TRBJ1-2	-	-	14	TRBV20-1	CGTGQPSRVYGYTF	TGCGGTACTGGACAGCCAAGCCGAGTCTATGGCTACACCTTC
TRBJ2-7	few	-	15	TRBV16	CASSPSSGPYYEQYF	TGTGCCAGCAGCCCCTCGAGTGGGCCCTATTACGAGCAGTACTTC